The 5 T cell receptor beta chains below come from one sample, sequenced in a study of T-cell reconstitution after alpha-beta-depleted transplantation in children. A TCRbeta library incorporating unique molecular identifiers was prepared. TCRdb processed the PCR reads anew with MiXCR; each CDR3 protein has one entry. The sample yields almost 600,000 distinct CDR3 sequences, 20% to 30% seen once. Sample: PBMCs, taken before TCRalphabeta/CD19-depleted stem cell transplant. The receptors stem from a boy in the first two years of life with Wiskott-Aldrich syndrome, due to receive a stem cell transplant.

The V and J genes are TRBV7-2 and TRBJ2-3; D not certain. V gave up 8 bases and J gave up 2 bases, with 8 bases separating them. Germline CDR1 and CDR2: SGHTA and FQGNSA. The CDR3 has 12 amino acids. As DNA, the CDR3 is TGTGCCAGCGTGAGTCTCACAGATACGCAGTATTTT. It is translated as CASVSLTDTQYF.

The chain combines TRBV5-1 with TRBJ2-6; no firm D call. Germline CDR1 SGHRS, CDR2 YFSETQ. V was shortened by 1 base and J by 0 bases, with 8 bases between the two germline ends. This CDR3 spans 16 amino acids. CDR3 sequence: CASSLWSTSGANVLTF. The CDR3 DNA follows: TGCGCCAGCAGCTTGTGGTCGACCTCTGGGGCCAACGTCCTGACTTTC.

The V and J genes are TRBV5-5 and TRBJ1-1, with D unresolved. The V end was cut by 6 bases, the J end by 1 base, with 22 bases between. The germline CDR1 and CDR2 sequences are SGHKS and YYEKEE (reference sequence). This CDR3 contains 17 residues. This chain's CDR3 is CASTRGNWNPPNTEAFF. In DNA, the CDR3 is TGTGCCAGCACCCGGGGTAACTGGAACCCTCCGAACACTGAAGCTTTCTTT.

This clonotype was seen a few times. The chain uses TRBV5-1 and TRBJ2-3; D is possibly TRBD1 (8 bases). Germline values: CDR1 SGHRS, CDR2 YFSETQ. This CDR3 contains 16 residues. V was shortened by 5 bases and J by 4 bases, with 20 bases between the two germline ends. The CDR3 bases are TGCGCCAGCAGAACCCTTCGACAGGGGAGGGCAGATACGCAGTATTTT. It is translated as CASRTLRQGRADTQYF.

This clonotype was recorded a few times. The chain couples TRBV27 to TRBJ2-1; no clear D gene. V was trimmed by 5 bases and J by 4 bases, leaving 6 bases between them. This CDR3 contains 12 residues. CDR1 and CDR2 (germline): MNHEY, SMNVEV (reference sequence). This chain's CDR3 is CASSTEYNEQFF. CDR3 in DNA: TGTGCCAGCAGTACCGAGTACAATGAGCAGTTCTTC.